This TCR beta chain derives from a study of blood T cell repertoires in COVID-19. At the level of the study: The origin of the acute and convalescent COVID-19 samples was the United States, Italy and Spain.

Here immunoSEQ multiplex PCR was the method, and the copy in TCRdb shows in-frame clones only, minus some. The sample has around 500,000 clones, approximately 83% seen once. Germline lookup yields CDR1 LNHDA and CDR2 SQIVND (reference sequence). Trimming took 1 base from V and 2 from J; bases not matched to a gene: 5. The CDR3 length is 17 residues. The TCR comes from a human donor in a cohort sampled during active COVID-19. The sample taken for sequencing was peripheral blood. The rearrangement links TRBV19 to TRBJ2-5, with TRBD2 matching over 12 bases. The CDR3 nucleotides read TGTGCCAGTAGTATAGCCAGGACTAGCGGGGAACAAGAGACCCAGTACTTC. This codes for CASSIARTSGEQETQYF.